The clone carrying this T cell receptor (beta chain) appeared a few times. This CDR3 spans 13 amino acids. The germline V gene encodes CDR1 SNHLY and CDR2 FYNNEI. The ends lost 7 bases at V and 4 bases at J; junction bases unmatched: 7. Repertoires were generated with immunoSEQ multiplex PCR, while TCRdb's copy carries only in-frame clones and drops some. This sample has a few hundred thousand clones, with 65% to 90% found just once. This sample was included in a study of blood T cell repertoires in COVID-19. The overall study: Samples came from the United States, Italy and Spain, spanning acute and convalescent COVID-19. T cells, B-cell-depleted T cells, or PBMCs provided the cDNA or gDNA that served as material.

The chain recombines TRBV2 with TRBJ2-7; the match to TRBD1 covers 7 bases. The sequenced sample was peripheral blood. This clonotype was obtained from a man aged 45-65 years with acute or convalescent COVID-19. The CDR3 DNA sequence: TGTGCCAGCATGACAGGGTTGCTTTACGAGCAGTACTTC. As protein: CASMTGLLYEQYF.